The 18 T cell receptor beta chains below were found in one sample sequenced in a study of blood T cell repertoires in COVID-19. The method was immunoSEQ multiplex PCR; TCRdb's version includes in-frame clones alone and lacks a portion of them. The profile shows about 100,000 clones, almost 90% of them singletons. The specimen sequenced was peripheral blood. The receptors were sampled from a human donor in a cohort sampled during active COVID-19.

CDR3: CASSFVGLYNEQFF. The CDR3 DNA reads as TGCGCCAGCAGCTTTGTGGGACTCTACAATGAGCAGTTCTTC. The gene calls are TRBV5-1 and TRBJ2-1, with D perhaps TRBD2 (6 bases). This CDR3 comprises 14 residues. The V gene lost 2 bases and the J gene lost 3 bases, with 9 bases spanning the gap. Germline CDR1 is SGHRS and CDR2 is YFSETQ.

V and J are TRBV19 and TRBJ1-4; the match to TRBD1 covers 10 bases. The CDR3 has 15 residues. Germline V gene lookup returns CDR1 LNHDA and CDR2 SQIVND (reference sequence). V dropped 5 bases and J dropped 8; count of bases not matched to a gene: 8. CDR3: CASSLRTGGGEKLFF. The CDR3 DNA follows: TGTGCCAGTAGTCTTCGGACAGGGGGAGGCGAAAAACTGTTTTTT.

The rearrangement uses TRBV3-1 (or the pseudogene TRBV3-2) and TRBJ2-7; D may be TRBD1 (5 bases). From germline, CDR1 is LGHDT and CDR2 YNNKEL (reference sequence). The CDR3 loop spans 11 amino acids. The ends were cut back, 4 bases at V and 7 bases at J, with 8 bases in the middle. Written as DNA, the CDR3 is TGTGCCAGCAGCCGCGGACAAGAGCAGTACTTC. The encoded protein is CASSRGQEQYF.

The chain has TRBV3-1 (or the pseudogene TRBV3-2) and TRBJ1-3, with no clear D. V lost 1 base to trimming and J lost 4 bases, with 5 bases between them. The CDR3 is 13 amino acids. The germline gives CDR1 LGHDT, CDR2 YNNKEL (reference sequence). CDR3 coding DNA: TGTGCCAGCAGCCAAGGAGGGGGAAACACCATATATTTT. It specifies CASSQGGGNTIYF.

The rearrangement joins TRBV7-2 to TRBJ1-6, with no clear D. V was trimmed by 10 bases and J by 0 bases, leaving 10 bases between them. The CDR3 contains 14 residues. Germline CDR1 is SGHTA and CDR2 is FQGNSA. The CDR3 sequence: CATKPSSYNSPLHF. CDR3 DNA sequence: TGTGCCACCAAGCCGAGCTCCTATAATTCACCCCTCCACTTT.

This clone was detected a few times. The V gene is TRBV19, the J gene TRBJ2-5; 7 bases agree with TRBD1. This CDR3 comprises 13 residues. Germline assignment: CDR1 LNHDA and CDR2 SQIVND (reference sequence). The V segment lost 5 bases and the J segment 1 base; nucleotides outside the gene matches: 1. The DNA for the CDR3 is TGTGCCAGTAGTGGGGACAGCCAAGAGACCCAGTACTTC. Its translation: CASSGDSQETQYF.

This clone was detected a few times. The chain joins TRBV7-6 to TRBJ2-7; 10 bases match TRBD2. CDR1 SGHVS and CDR2 FNYEAQ come from the germline V gene. The ends lost 5 bases at V and 1 base at J; junction bases unmatched: 5. The CDR3 sequence is 15 residues long. Written as DNA, the CDR3 is TGTGCCAGCAGCCGCCAAGCGGGAGGGTCCTACGAGCAGTACTTC. Protein sequence: CASSRQAGGSYEQYF.

The chain joins TRBV18 to TRBJ1-4, with D uncertain. The CDR3 is 14 residues long. The V end was cut by 1 base, the J end by 8 bases, with 11 bases between. Germline V gene lookup returns CDR1 KGHSH and CDR2 LQKENI. The CDR3 loop is CASSPLKTGEKLFF. CDR3 DNA: TGTGCCAGCTCACCACTCAAGACGGGGGAAAAACTGTTTTTT.

The chain uses TRBV2 and TRBJ2-3, with D maybe TRBD1 (6 bases). Per germline, CDR1 SNHLY and CDR2 FYNNEI. Trimming pared 6 bases from V and 1 base from J, leaving 14 bases between. CDR3 length: 15 amino acids. CDR3 sequence reads: CASRRGFVGTDTQYF. The CDR3 coding sequence is TGTGCCAGCAGGAGGGGGTTCGTTGGCACAGATACGCAGTATTTT.

This clone was recorded once. J is TRBJ1-1 and V is TRBV14; D unresolved. Trimming stripped 4 bases from V and 3 bases from J, with 12 bases between. This CDR3 region has 14 residues. In germline, CDR1 is SGHDN, CDR2 FVKESK. CDR3 in DNA: TGTGCCAGCAGCCTACGGACTTTGGACACTGAAGCTTTCTTT. Encoded protein: CASSLRTLDTEAFF.

V gene TRBV7-2 combines with J gene TRBJ2-1; 7 bases agree with TRBD2. The CDR3 is 15 residues long. V lost 4 bases, J lost 3 bases, and 6 bases stayed unmatched. CDR1 and CDR2 from the germline V gene are SGHTA and FQGNSA. The CDR3 loop reads CASSSTGTNYNEQFF. In DNA, the CDR3 is TGTGCCAGCAGCTCCACCGGGACTAACTACAATGAGCAGTTCTTC.

V is TRBV28 and J is TRBJ1-2; 9 nucleotides align to TRBD1. Unmatched junction bases numbered 12, after V lost 6 bases and J lost 1 base. Germline V CDR1 and CDR2: MDHEN, SYDVKM. This CDR3 comprises 17 residues. The CDR3 region is CASRRGHRDRDNYGYTF. The CDR3 bases are TGTGCCAGCAGACGAGGACACCGGGACAGGGATAACTATGGCTACACCTTC.

The CDR3 DNA is TGCGCCAGCAGCCGCGCCGGGAGGGCTTCTCAAGAGACCCAGTACTTC. This sequence encodes CASSRAGRASQETQYF. J is TRBJ2-5 and V is TRBV4-1, with 8 bases aligning to TRBD2. Per germline, CDR1 MGHRA and CDR2 YSYEKL. V trimming: 4 bases; J trimming: 2 bases; junction bases outside the gene matches: 9. The CDR3 is 16 amino acids.

The rearrangement joins TRBV28 to TRBJ2-3; TRBD1 matches 12 bases. Looked up from germline, CDR1 is MDHEN and CDR2 is SYDVKM. The CDR3 is made up of 15 amino acids. Trimming at V came to 6 bases and at J to 6 bases, leaving 7 bases not matched to a gene. CDR3 loop: CASSQPGQGADTQYF. In DNA form, the CDR3 reads TGTGCCAGCAGCCAACCGGGACAGGGGGCCGATACGCAGTATTTT.

CDR3 nucleotides: TGTGCCAGCAGGGGACTAGCGGGGGGTTACAATGAGCAGTTCTTC. The encoded protein is CASRGLAGGYNEQFF. The rearrangement links TRBV6-5 to TRBJ2-1, with 15 bases fitting TRBD2. The CDR3 contains 15 residues. The V and J ends lost 6 bases and 4 bases, in that order; junction bases with no gene match: 1. Germline V gene sequence: CDR1 MNHEY, CDR2 SVGAGI.

The chain uses TRBV9 and TRBJ2-1; weak D call: TRBD2 (6 bases). The length of the CDR3 is 16 residues. Trimming removed 2 bases at V and 8 bases at J, with 20 bases between. Germline-derived CDR1 and CDR2 are SGDLS and YYNGEE. This chain's CDR3 is CASSVRWGVTVDEQFF. CDR3 nucleotides: TGTGCCAGCAGCGTCCGTTGGGGGGTGACTGTGGATGAGCAGTTCTTC.

This sequence joins TRBV7-2 and TRBJ2-2, with D hard to call. This CDR3 is built from 13 residues. Germline V gives CDR1 SGHTA, CDR2 FQGNSA. The V and J ends lost 3 bases and 7 bases respectively, with 9 bases between them. In nucleotides, the CDR3 is TGTGCCAGCAGCTTTGTTTCCGGCGGGGAGCTGTTTTTT. Amino acids: CASSFVSGGELFF.

The V call is TRBV6-6, the J call TRBJ2-7; 8 positions match TRBD1. The germline V gene has CDR1 MNHNY and CDR2 SVGAGI (reference sequence). The CDR3 has 14 amino acids. The ends lost 3 bases at V and 9 bases at J; junction bases unmatched: 10. The CDR3 nucleotides are TGTGCCAGCAGTTATTCACAGGGGGACCGGCGGCAGTACTTC. Translating gives CASSYSQGDRRQYF.